The text below deals with one TCR beta chain. The antigen is undetermined. The donors were healthy female monozygous twins, three pairs in total. Reared together, all three twin pairs probably met the same infectious agents and vaccines. This CDR3 is 18 amino acids long. Trimming pared 4 bases from V and 0 bases from J, leaving 19 bases between. Germline loops: CDR1 KGHSH, CDR2 LQKENI. From the 5' RACE reads, TCRdb called clonotypes with MiXCR, one entry per CDR3 protein. The repertoire holds 300,000 to 450,000 distinct CDR3 sequences, 28% seen once, with 5.5% to 7% in the top ten. The sample belongs to a study of identical twins' blood T cells. Findings and caveats of the study: Twins shared about as many clonotypes as their cloneset sizes predicted.

Sequencing was performed on PBMCs. This receptor was taken from a woman between 18 and 55 years old in good health. The V gene is TRBV18, the J gene TRBJ2-1; D remains unclear. CDR3 nucleotide sequence: TGTGCCAGCTCACGTAAACTAAGTTGGGAAAGCTCCTACAATGAGCAGTTCTTC. It specifies CASSRKLSWESSYNEQFF.